One sample yielded the 21 T cell receptor beta chains listed below, sequenced in a study of read filtering for tumor transcriptome and immune sequencing. The library was built from 400 to 500 ng RNA with molecular barcoded adaptors for alpha/delta and beta/gamma chains. TCRdb called the reads again in MiXCR, with one record for every CDR3 protein. The sample gives 100,000 to 150,000 distinct CDR3 sequences, roughly an eighth of which show up once; around 8.2% is in the top ten. Sequenced: a population of CD138-negative cells sorted from bone marrow. These receptors all come from a donor over 35 with multiple myeloma.

This clonotype was observed many times. The gene calls are TRBV10-3 and TRBJ2-3; D unresolved. The CDR3 covers 12 residues. Trimming took off 6 bases at V and 5 bases at J, with 9 bases between the two ends. CDR1 is ENHRY and CDR2 is SYGVKD in the germline V gene. DNA of the CDR3: TGTGCCATCAGCGCACCACAAGATACGCAGTATTTT. This translates into CAISAPQDTQYF.

This clonotype was seen once. Possible read error: a much larger clone is one base away. The V call is TRBV24-1, the J call TRBJ2-2; 7 bases line up with TRBD2. J gave up 6 bases and V 10 bases, and 1 base lay outside the gene matches. CDR3 length equals 11 residues. Germline CDR1 KGHDR, CDR2 SFDVKD. The CDR3 coding sequence is TGTGCCACGGCGGGGGCCGGGGAGCTGTTTTTT. Translation: CATAGAGELFF.

In this sample, this clonotype turned up many times. The chain is built from TRBV12-3 or TRBV12-4 and TRBJ1-2; TRBD1 might be the D (6 bases). This CDR3 is built from 14 residues. Trimming stripped 2 bases from V and 0 bases from J, with 7 bases between. CDR3 bases: TGTGCCAGCAGTTTAACAGGGCCTAACTATGGCTACACCTTC. Protein: CASSLTGPNYGYTF.

Only a few counts were recorded for this clonotype. The chain recombines TRBV6-5 with TRBJ2-6; no definite D call. Trimming shortened V by 5 bases and J by 0 bases, and 8 bases separated the two germline ends. Germline CDR1 MNHEY, CDR2 SVGAGI. The CDR3 length is 15 residues. The CDR3 sequence: CASSGRHSGANVLTF. For the CDR3, the DNA is TGTGCCAGCAGTGGCCGACACTCTGGGGCCAACGTCCTGACTTTC.

This clonotype was detected many times. The gene calls are TRBV6-5 and TRBJ2-2; 7 nucleotides match TRBD1. The CDR3 consists of 15 residues. CDR1 is MNHEY and CDR2 is SVGAGI in the germline V gene. The ends lost 6 bases at V and 2 bases at J; junction bases unmatched: 6. The CDR3 loop reads CASRAGTVNTGELFF. The DNA of the CDR3 is TGTGCCAGCAGGGCCGGGACAGTAAACACCGGGGAGCTGTTTTTT.

Regarding this clonotype: It may be a read error: a sequence one base away is much more abundant. The CDR3 spells CASSRSYTNTEAFF. CDR3 nucleotides: TGCGCCAGCAGCCGCAGTTACACGAACACTGAAGCTTTCTTT. J is TRBJ1-1 and V is TRBV4-3; D is unclear. Germline V lookup: CDR1 LGHNA, CDR2 YSLEER. The CDR3 extends over 14 amino acids. Trimming removed 4 bases from V and 1 base from J, with 10 bases in between.

This clonotype was found many times. The chain employs TRBV7-9 and TRBJ2-5, with D tentatively TRBD1 or TRBD2 (6 bases each). V was pared by 4 bases and J by 4 bases, with 16 bases between. Germline V lookup: CDR1 SEHNR, CDR2 FQNEAQ (reference sequence). This CDR3 region has 15 residues. CDR3 residues: CASSWRLGGRETQYF. CDR3 sequence (DNA): TGTGCCAGCAGCTGGAGACTGGGGGGCCGAGAGACCCAGTACTTC.

This clonotype was seen ten or more times. The chain links TRBV6-6 to TRBJ2-2, with 7 bases identical to TRBD1. V lost 6 bases to trimming and J lost 4 bases; unmatched junction nucleotides: 2. The CDR3 length is 13 residues. Germline CDR1 is MNHNY and CDR2 is SVGAGI (reference sequence). CDR3 bases: TGTGCCAGCAGGACAGGGTTCACCGGGGAGCTGTTTTTT. This gives the protein CASRTGFTGELFF.

This clonotype has a count of ten or more. The rearrangement links TRBV29-1 to TRBJ2-1; no reliable D call. The V gene's germline CDR1 is SQVTM and CDR2 ANQGSEA. V was clipped by 4 bases and J by 0 bases, with 10 bases between them. The CDR3 consists of 14 residues. The CDR3 DNA is TGCAGCGTTGTGGTGGGCAACTCCTACAATGAGCAGTTCTTC. Amino acids: CSVVVGNSYNEQFF.

This clonotype came up many times. The chain combines TRBV5-1 with TRBJ2-7; 7 nucleotides align to TRBD2. Germline V gene sequence: CDR1 SGHRS, CDR2 YFSETQ. CDR3 length: 15 residues. V was clipped by 0 bases and J by 7 bases; unmatched bases: 10. CDR3 nucleotide sequence: TGCGCCAGCAGCTTGGGGATAGCGGGTGACCTGGAGCAGTACTTC. Residues: CASSLGIAGDLEQYF.

This clonotype was recorded many times. This chain uses TRBV9 with TRBJ2-1; 8 bases fit TRBD2. V trimming: 0 bases; J trimming: 3 bases; junction bases outside the gene matches: 8. The V gene's germline CDR1 is SGDLS and CDR2 YYNGEE. The CDR3 consists of 17 residues. The CDR3 region is CASSVGVGSGGYNEQFF. The CDR3 region has the DNA TGTGCCAGCAGCGTAGGGGTAGGAAGCGGGGGCTACAATGAGCAGTTCTTC.

This clonotype appeared many times. The rearrangement links TRBV12-3 or TRBV12-4 to TRBJ1-2, with TRBD1 identical over 9 bases. The CDR3 runs 15 residues. Losses at the gene ends were 5 bases for V and 4 bases for J; bases not matched to a gene: 8. The CDR3 DNA reads TGTGCCAGCAGTGCCTGGGACAGGGTTGGCTATGGCTACACCTTC. It encodes CASSAWDRVGYGYTF.

This clonotype was observed at least ten times. This chain links TRBV6-6 with TRBJ2-1; D is possibly TRBD1 (6 bases). Germline-derived CDR1 and CDR2 are MNHNY and SVGAGI (reference sequence). The CDR3 is made up of 12 amino acids. The V end lost 3 bases, the J end lost 9 bases, and 9 bases lay between the germline ends. The CDR3 coding sequence is TGTGCCAGCAGTTATCAAGGGGGTGAGCAGTTCTTC. Translated, it gives CASSYQGGEQFF.

This chain joins TRBV29-1 and TRBJ2-5; the D gene is possibly TRBD2 (6 bases). Germline CDR1 SQVTM, CDR2 ANQGSEA. Deletions cut 0 bases from V and 5 bases from J, with 10 bases between. This CDR3 spans 13 amino acids. The CDR3 nucleotides are TGCAGCGTTGAAGAAGGAGGGGCCGAGACCCAGTACTTC. Translating it yields CSVEEGGAETQYF.

The V and J genes are TRBV4-2 and TRBJ2-2; 7 bases are a match to TRBD1. After removal of 5 bases from V and 3 bases from J, the junction contained 9 bases not matched to a gene. Germline V CDR1 and CDR2: LGHNA, YNFKEQ. The CDR3 consists of 16 residues. The CDR3 sequence is CASSGRGRADTGELFF. Written as DNA, the CDR3 is TGTGCCAGCAGCGGAAGGGGGCGCGCGGACACCGGGGAGCTGTTTTTT.

This clonotype turned up a few times. This may come from a read error, since a much larger clone is one base off. V is TRBV24-1 and J is TRBJ1-5, with D possibly TRBD1 on 5 matching bases. V dropped 4 bases and J dropped 1 base, with 22 bases sitting between them. The CDR3 is 19 residues long. CDR1 KGHDR and CDR2 SFDVKD come from the germline V gene. The chain's CDR3 is CATSETESRALKSNQPQHF. The DNA of the CDR3 is TGTGCCACCAGTGAAACCGAAAGCAGGGCGCTTAAAAGCAATCAGCCCCAGCATTTT.

This clonotype was found many times. V is TRBV20-1 and J is TRBJ2-7; 8 positions agree with TRBD2. Germline V gene sequence: CDR1 DFQATT, CDR2 SNEGSKA (reference sequence). This CDR3 comprises 13 residues. Trimming took 6 bases from V and 5 from J; bases not matched to a gene: 9. CDR3: CSAAPGGPNEQYF. As DNA, the CDR3 is TGCAGTGCCGCTCCGGGAGGGCCCAACGAGCAGTACTTC.

This clonotype appeared a few times. The V and J genes are TRBV4-2 and TRBJ2-5; the D gene could be TRBD1 or TRBD2 (5 bases each). CDR3 length: 16 amino acids. The V gene's germline CDR1 is LGHNA and CDR2 YNFKEQ. The V gene lost 0 bases and the J gene lost 3 bases, with 14 bases spanning the gap. The DNA for the CDR3 is TGTGCCAGCAGCCAAGATCCGGGACGGCCAGAAGAGACCCAGTACTTC. Translating it yields CASSQDPGRPEETQYF.

This clonotype came up many times. This sequence joins TRBV7-8 and TRBJ1-4; the D gene is possibly TRBD1 (6 bases). Trimming left V 1 base short and J 13 bases short, with 16 bases between. The CDR3 runs 14 residues. Per the germline V gene, CDR1 is SGHVS and CDR2 is FQNEAQ. The CDR3 sequence is CASSLGQGIVTLFF. Here the CDR3 DNA reads TGTGCCAGCAGCTTAGGTCAGGGGATTGTTACACTGTTTTTT.

This clonotype was recorded at least ten times. The rearrangement uses TRBV7-2 and TRBJ2-3; D gene uncertain. V lost 1 base and J 1 base, leaving 6 bases between the germline ends. There are 14 residues in the CDR3. Looked up from germline, CDR1 is SGHTA and CDR2 is FQGNSA. CDR3 amino acids: CASSLEGGTDTQYF. For the CDR3, the DNA is TGTGCCAGCAGCTTAGAGGGTGGCACAGATACGCAGTATTTT.

This clonotype was seen many times. CDR3 loop: CATSRDLWASGRSGRSYNEQFF. The CDR3 DNA is TGTGCCACCAGCAGAGATCTTTGGGCTAGCGGGCGTTCTGGGCGCTCCTACAATGAGCAGTTCTTC. The gene calls are TRBV15 and TRBJ2-1, with 8 bases aligning to TRBD2. Trimming removed 0 bases from V and 0 bases from J; junction bases left unmatched: 19. The V gene's germline CDR1 is LNHNV and CDR2 YYDKDF (reference sequence). This CDR3 has 22 residues. The full variable domain, completed using reference TRBV15 and TRBJ2-1, is DAMVIQNPRYQVTQFGKPVTLSCSQTLNHNVMYWYQQKSSQAPKLLFHYYDKDFNNEADTPDNFQSRRPNTSFCFLDIRSPGLGDTAMYLCATSRDLWASGRSGRSYNEQFFGPGTRLTVL.